This T cell receptor (beta chain) was documented in a study of T cell responses to AZD1222 COVID-19 vaccine. As for the study in general: Second-dose groups at about 4 or about 12 weeks were pooled.

The trim removed 2 bases at V and 3 bases at J, leaving 9 bases unmatched. Per germline, CDR1 LGHNA and CDR2 YNFKEQ. The CDR3 totals 19 residues. The assay was immunoSEQ multiplex PCR, and TCRdb's table has in-frame clones only and misses some. The sample lists more than 70,000 clones; 65% to 90% were seen once. This clone was observed a single time. The TCR originated in an adult in good health. The chain couples TRBV4-2 to TRBJ2-5, with 16 nucleotides matching TRBD2. This specimen was peripheral blood, taken on day 0 of AZD1222 vaccination. CDR3 loop: CASSQFRPGTSGGEETQYF. The CDR3 nucleotides are TGTGCCAGCAGCCAATTCCGTCCCGGGACTAGCGGGGGGGAAGAGACCCAGTACTTC.